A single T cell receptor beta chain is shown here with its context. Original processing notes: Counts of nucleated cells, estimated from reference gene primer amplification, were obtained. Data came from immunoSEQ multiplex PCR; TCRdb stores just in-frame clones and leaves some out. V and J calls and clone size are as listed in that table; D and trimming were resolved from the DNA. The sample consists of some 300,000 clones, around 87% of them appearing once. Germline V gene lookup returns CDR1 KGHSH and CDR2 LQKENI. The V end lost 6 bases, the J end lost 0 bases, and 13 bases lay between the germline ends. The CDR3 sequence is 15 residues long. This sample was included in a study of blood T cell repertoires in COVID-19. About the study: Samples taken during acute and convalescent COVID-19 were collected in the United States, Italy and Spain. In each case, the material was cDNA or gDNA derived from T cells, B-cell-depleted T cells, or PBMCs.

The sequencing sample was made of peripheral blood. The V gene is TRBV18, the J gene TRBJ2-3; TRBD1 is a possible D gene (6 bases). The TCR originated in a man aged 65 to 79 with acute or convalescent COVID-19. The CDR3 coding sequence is TGTGCCAGCTCTCAAGGACAGTTTAGCACAGATACGCAGTATTTT. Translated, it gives CASSQGQFSTDTQYF.